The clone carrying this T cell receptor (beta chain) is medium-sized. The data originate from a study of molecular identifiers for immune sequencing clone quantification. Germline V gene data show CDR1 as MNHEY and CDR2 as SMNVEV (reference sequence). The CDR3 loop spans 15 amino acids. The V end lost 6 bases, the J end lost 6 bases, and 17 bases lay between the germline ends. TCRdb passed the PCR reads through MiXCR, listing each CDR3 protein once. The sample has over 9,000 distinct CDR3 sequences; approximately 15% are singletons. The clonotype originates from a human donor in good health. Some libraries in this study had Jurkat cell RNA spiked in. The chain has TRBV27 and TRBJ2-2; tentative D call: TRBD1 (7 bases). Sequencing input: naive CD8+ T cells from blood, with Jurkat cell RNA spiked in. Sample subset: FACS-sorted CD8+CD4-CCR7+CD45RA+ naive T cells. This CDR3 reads CASRPGQGGAGELFF. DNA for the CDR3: TGTGCCAGCAGACCTGGGCAGGGGGGTGCCGGGGAGCTGTTTTTT.